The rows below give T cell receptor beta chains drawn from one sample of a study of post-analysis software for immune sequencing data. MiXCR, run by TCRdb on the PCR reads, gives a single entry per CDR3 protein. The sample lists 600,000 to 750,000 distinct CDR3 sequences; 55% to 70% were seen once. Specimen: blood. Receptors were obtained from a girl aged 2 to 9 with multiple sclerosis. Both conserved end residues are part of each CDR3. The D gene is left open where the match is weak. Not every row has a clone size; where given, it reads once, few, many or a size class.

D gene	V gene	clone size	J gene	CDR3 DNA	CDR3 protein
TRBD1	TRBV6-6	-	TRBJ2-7	TGTGCCAGCAGTTACAGCACAGGGGTCTGTTACGAGCAGTACTTC	CASSYSTGVCYEQYF
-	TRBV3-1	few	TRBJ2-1	TGTGCCAGCAGCCAAGATTTTGGGAGAAAGGGTGAGCAGTTCTTC	CASSQDFGRKGEQFF
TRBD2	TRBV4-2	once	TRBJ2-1	TGTGCCAGCAGCCAAGGGGGCGGGGGAGCTCACAATGAGCAGTTCTTC	CASSQGGGGAHNEQFF
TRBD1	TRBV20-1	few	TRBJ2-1	TGCAGTGCTATAGACAGGGCCCCGTACAATGAGCAGTTCTTC	CSAIDRAPYNEQFF
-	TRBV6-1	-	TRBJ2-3	TGTGCCAGCAGAGAGGGGTTCTACACAGATACGCAGTATTTT	CASREGFYTDTQYF
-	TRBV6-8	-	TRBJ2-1	TGTGCCAGCAGTTCGACAGCAAGCTCCTACAATGAGCAGTTCTTC	CASSSTASSYNEQFF
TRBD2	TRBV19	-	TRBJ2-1	TGTGCCAGTAGATCATTAGCGGGAGGGTACTACAATGAGCAGTTCTTC	CASRSLAGGYYNEQFF
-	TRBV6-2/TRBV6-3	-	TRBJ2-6	TGTGCCAGCACTCGATCAGGGGCTGGGGCCAACGTCCTGACTTTC	CASTRSGAGANVLTF
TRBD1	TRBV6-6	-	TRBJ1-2	TGTGCCAGCAGTAAACCGGGACAGTGTTATGGCTACACCTTC	CASSKPGQCYGYTF
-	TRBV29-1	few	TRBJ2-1	TGCAGCGTTGAAGGCAGAAAGGCTAGCACGGACAATGAGCAGTTCTTC	CSVEGRKASTDNEQFF
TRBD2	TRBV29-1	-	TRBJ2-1	TGCAGCGCCGGAGACGGGACTAGCGGGGGCAATGAGCAGTTCTTC	CSAGDGTSGGNEQFF
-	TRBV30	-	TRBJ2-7	TGTGCCTGGACCTGGGGTTCGAGCTCCTACGAGCAGTACTTC	CAWTWGSSSYEQYF
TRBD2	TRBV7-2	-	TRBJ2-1	TGTGCCAGCAGCAGAGGAAGGGCGTCTAGCGGGACTCAGAATGAGCAGTTCTTC	CASSRGRASSGTQNEQFF
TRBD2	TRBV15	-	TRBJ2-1	TGTGCCACCCGCAGAGTAGCGGGAGGGGTGTACAATAAGCAGTTCTTC	CATRRVAGGVYNKQFF
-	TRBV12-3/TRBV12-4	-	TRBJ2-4	TGTGCCAGCAGTCGGACGGCCGCGGGGAACATTCAGTACTTC	CASSRTAAGNIQYF
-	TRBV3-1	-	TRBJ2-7	TGTGCCAGCCCCCTAGCGAGCTACGAGCAGTACTTC	CASPLASYEQYF
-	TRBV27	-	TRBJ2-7	TGTGCCAGCATCCCCGACGGGTCCTCCTACGAGCAGTACTTC	CASIPDGSSYEQYF
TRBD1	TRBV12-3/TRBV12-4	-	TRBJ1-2	TGTGCCAGCAGATCCAGGGGGACTAACTATGGCTACACCTTC	CASRSRGTNYGYTF
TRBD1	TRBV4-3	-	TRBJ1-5	TGCGCCAGCAGCCAGGACCTGGGACCAGGGGGGAGTCAGCCCCAGCATTTT	CASSQDLGPGGSQPQHF
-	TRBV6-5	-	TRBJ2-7	TGTGCCAGCAGCGCCGACCCGGGGACACTTATCTACGAGCAGTACTTC	CASSADPGTLIYEQYF
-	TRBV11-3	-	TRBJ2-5	TGTGCCAGCAGCTTACAGCCGAGCCAAGAGACCCAGTACTTC	CASSLQPSQETQYF
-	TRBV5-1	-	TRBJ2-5	TGCGCCAGCAATTTGGAAGGGGTAAAGACCCAGTACTTC	CASNLEGVKTQYF
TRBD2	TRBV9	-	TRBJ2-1	TGTGCCAGCAGCGAAGTAGCGGGGCTACCCTACAATGAGCAGTTCTTC	CASSEVAGLPYNEQFF
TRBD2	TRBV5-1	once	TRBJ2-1	TGCGCCAGCAGCTTGGCCCTGACTAGCGGGCATAACAATGAGCAGTTCTTC	CASSLALTSGHNNEQFF